This T cell receptor (beta chain) was observed in a study of T cells expressing NK-cell markers. CDR1 and CDR2 from the germline V gene are MDHEN and SYDVKM. The CDR3 extends over 15 amino acids. The authors generated TCR beta cDNA through 5'RACE template switching with UMIs. TCRdb re-called the 5' RACE reads; every CDR3 protein appears as one record, without DNA. The sample's table shows roughly 300,000 distinct CDR3 sequences. Sample: blood T cells: a sorted CD56 or NKG2C T cell subset, CD4+ or CD8+ T cells, or bulk PBMC T cells (not recorded which). The chain links TRBV28 to TRBJ2-1; the D call of TRBD2 rests on TCRdb alone, since no DNA is present to check it. The clonotype originates from a woman aged 18 to 75 in good health. The CDR3 protein is CASSFGTSEYNEQFF. Using reference TRBV28 and TRBJ2-1 for the parts outside the CDR3, the full variable domain is DVKVTQSSRYLVKRTGEKVFLECVQDMDHENMFWYRQDPGLGLRLIYFSYDVKMKEKGDIPEGYSVSREKKERFSLILESASTNQTSMYLCASSFGTSEYNEQFFGPGTRLTVL.